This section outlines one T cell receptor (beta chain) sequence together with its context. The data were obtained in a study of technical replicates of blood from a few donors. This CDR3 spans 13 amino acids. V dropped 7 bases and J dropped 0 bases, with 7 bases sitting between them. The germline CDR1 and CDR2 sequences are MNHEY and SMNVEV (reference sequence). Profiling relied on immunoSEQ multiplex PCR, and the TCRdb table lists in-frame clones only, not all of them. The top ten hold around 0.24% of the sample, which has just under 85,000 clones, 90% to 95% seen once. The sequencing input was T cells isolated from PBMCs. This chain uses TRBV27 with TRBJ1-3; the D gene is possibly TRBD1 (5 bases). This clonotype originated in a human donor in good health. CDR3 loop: CASKGHSGNTIYF. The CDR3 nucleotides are TGTGCCAGCAAAGGACACTCTGGAAACACCATATATTTT.